This T cell receptor beta chain was identified during a study of radiotherapy plus CTLA-4 blockade in lung cancer. Study in general: Disease control was seen in approximately 31% of patients, objective responses in around 17%.

This CDR3 has 14 residues. V lost 4 bases and J 6 bases, leaving 17 bases between the germline ends. CDR1 and CDR2 (germline): SGHRS, YFSETQ. CTLA-4 blockade with ipilimumab, together with focal radiation, was given to patients with chemo-refractory metastatic non-small-cell lung cancer. Whole-study results and caveats: An expansion of tumor-derived TCR clones occurred in blood after radiotherapy plus ipilimumab.

Notes on this clone: What it binds is not known.

Repertoires were generated with immunoSEQ multiplex PCR, while TCRdb's copy carries only in-frame clones and drops some. Among tens of thousands of clones listed, approximately 66% were seen once. The origin of this receptor is a human donor with non-small cell lung cancer who had stable disease on radiotherapy plus ipilimumab. The sequenced sample was peripheral blood, obtained from a patient treated with radiotherapy plus ipilimumab. This sequence joins TRBV5-1 and TRBJ2-7, with D unresolved. CDR3 sequence reads: CASSLGPTSTEQYF. DNA for the CDR3: TGCGCCAGCAGCCTCGGACCGACCTCCACCGAGCAGTACTTC.